A selection of T cell receptor beta chains follows, all from one sample in a study of T cell repertoires in cytomegalovirus infection. These receptors lack a known antigen. TCRdb re-derived calls from the reads in MiXCR, one entry per CDR3 protein. The table records nearly 70,000 distinct CDR3 sequences, approximately 24% of them present only once. Sequences were obtained from PBMCs, sequenced either directly or after in vitro stimulation (not recorded which). The receptors come from a human donor in good health (CMV status not recorded). Some clones in this sample may be carry-over from other donors' samples. CDR3s include the opening cysteine and the closing phenylalanine or tryptophan. A D gene is named only where the DNA matches it firmly. Clone size appears in some rows only: once, few, many, or a class for an expanded clone.

CDR3 DNA: TGTGCCAGCAGTACGGACAACTACGAGCAGTACTTC
CDR3 protein: CASSTDNYEQYF
V gene: TRBV28
clone size: few
J gene: TRBJ2-7
D gene: -

CDR3 DNA: TGTGCCAGCAGCCCAAAGACCCGACAGGCTAGGAATGAAAAACTGTTTTTT
CDR3 protein: CASSPKTRQARNEKLFF
V gene: TRBV9
clone size: few
J gene: TRBJ1-4
D gene: -

CDR3 DNA: TGTGCCAGCAGTTTGGGTTTCGGCCTCTCAACCTGGGAAAAACTGTTTTTT
CDR3 protein: CASSLGFGLSTWEKLFF
V gene: TRBV12-3/TRBV12-4
clone size: many
J gene: TRBJ1-4
D gene: -

CDR3 DNA: TGCAGTGCTAGAGAGGTAGCGGGAGTTCGAAACACCGGGGAGCTGTTTTTT
CDR3 protein: CSAREVAGVRNTGELFF
V gene: TRBV20-1
clone size: -
J gene: TRBJ2-2
D gene: TRBD2

CDR3 DNA: TGTGCCATCGGGGGACAGGGGCGCTACGAGCAGTACTTC
CDR3 protein: CAIGGQGRYEQYF
V gene: TRBV12-3/TRBV12-4
clone size: -
J gene: TRBJ2-7
D gene: TRBD1

CDR3 DNA: TGCAGTGCTAGTACAGGGAAGAAGGATTCACCCCTCCACTTT
CDR3 protein: CSASTGKKDSPLHF
V gene: TRBV20-1
clone size: -
J gene: TRBJ1-6
D gene: -

CDR3 DNA: TGTGCCAGCAGCCCCGCCGGGGAGCTGTTTTTT
CDR3 protein: CASSPAGELFF
V gene: TRBV11-2
clone size: -
J gene: TRBJ2-2
D gene: -

CDR3 DNA: TGTGCCACCGGCCGTCGTGGCGGGAGGTGGGGCGATGAGCAGTTCTTC
CDR3 protein: CATGRRGGRWGDEQFF
V gene: TRBV24-1
clone size: many
J gene: TRBJ2-1
D gene: TRBD2

CDR3 DNA: TGTGCCAGCAGTCTAAACACCTCCCCCGGGCAAAAAGCTTTCTTT
CDR3 protein: CASSLNTSPGQKAFF
V gene: TRBV6-5
clone size: -
J gene: TRBJ1-1
D gene: -

CDR3 DNA: TGTGCCAGCAGCTTAGGGCTAGCGGGACCCTCGGAGCAGTTCTTC
CDR3 protein: CASSLGLAGPSEQFF
V gene: TRBV11-3
clone size: once
J gene: TRBJ2-1
D gene: TRBD2

CDR3 DNA: TGTGCCAGCAGATTAATCGACCCCACAGATACGCAGTATTTT
CDR3 protein: CASRLIDPTDTQYF
V gene: TRBV27
clone size: few
J gene: TRBJ2-3
D gene: -

CDR3 DNA: TGCGCCAGCAGAGGAGGGGCTACGGAAAAACTGTTTTTT
CDR3 protein: CASRGGATEKLFF
V gene: TRBV5-1
clone size: few
J gene: TRBJ1-4
D gene: -

CDR3 DNA: TGTGCCAGCAGCTCAGGGACTAGTGCCGATACGCAGTATTTT
CDR3 protein: CASSSGTSADTQYF
V gene: TRBV7-2
clone size: -
J gene: TRBJ2-3
D gene: TRBD2

CDR3 DNA: TGTGCCAGCAGGAGAGAAGCGGGAGGGGCAGATACGCAGTATTTT
CDR3 protein: CASRREAGGADTQYF
V gene: TRBV5-4
clone size: few
J gene: TRBJ2-3
D gene: TRBD2

CDR3 DNA: TGCGCCAGCAGCCAAGAATTCCCTTCGGCAGGGAGTTTGACAAACTATGGCTACACCTTC
CDR3 protein: CASSQEFPSAGSLTNYGYTF
V gene: TRBV4-3
clone size: -
J gene: TRBJ1-2
D gene: -

CDR3 DNA: TGTGCCAGCAGTCTATTCGGAATGGGCCGGTATGGCTACACCTTC
CDR3 protein: CASSLFGMGRYGYTF
V gene: TRBV12-3/TRBV12-4
clone size: few
J gene: TRBJ1-2
D gene: -

CDR3 DNA: TGTGCCAGCAGCTTAGGGTTGCGGGACGGCAATCAGCCCCAGCATTTT
CDR3 protein: CASSLGLRDGNQPQHF
V gene: TRBV7-2
clone size: many
J gene: TRBJ1-5
D gene: -

CDR3 DNA: TGTGCCAGCAGTGGAACAGGCTCCTCGGGATACGAGCAGTACTTC
CDR3 protein: CASSGTGSSGYEQYF
V gene: TRBV6-1
clone size: few
J gene: TRBJ2-7
D gene: -

CDR3 DNA: TGTGCCAGTAGTATTATCCTCGGGGATCAGCCCCAGCATTTT
CDR3 protein: CASSIILGDQPQHF
V gene: TRBV19
clone size: -
J gene: TRBJ1-5
D gene: -

CDR3 DNA: TGTGCCACCCAGAAGAACACTGAAGCTTTCTTT
CDR3 protein: CATQKNTEAFF
V gene: TRBV19
clone size: once
J gene: TRBJ1-1
D gene: -

CDR3 DNA: TGTGCCAGCAGCCCCGCCTCCAGGGGGAACACCGGGGAGCTGTTTTTT
CDR3 protein: CASSPASRGNTGELFF
V gene: TRBV7-8
clone size: -
J gene: TRBJ2-2
D gene: -